The next 32 T cell receptor beta chains were all read from a single sample in a study of blood T cell repertoires in COVID-19. Generated by immunoSEQ multiplex PCR, the TCRdb table keeps only in-frame clones and is missing some. The sample has 450,000 or so clones, approximately 90% seen once. Sequencing was performed on peripheral blood. These receptors all stem from a young man with COVID-19, enrolled during active disease.

This chain uses TRBV6-1 with TRBJ2-5; D gene unclear. The V gene lost 3 bases and the J gene lost 1 base, with 9 bases spanning the gap. Germline loops: CDR1 MNHNS, CDR2 SASEGT. The CDR3 is 14 residues long. The CDR3 reads CASSDQAPQETQYF. CDR3 in DNA: TGTGCCAGCAGTGATCAAGCGCCCCAAGAGACCCAGTACTTC.

This chain joins TRBV5-1 and TRBJ2-7, with D possibly being TRBD1 (6 bases). Germline V gives CDR1 SGHRS, CDR2 YFSETQ. This CDR3 has 14 residues. V lost 9 bases, J lost 5 bases, and 21 bases lay in between. The CDR3 loop is CAIQTSTGWNEQYF. CDR3 bases: TGCGCCATCCAAACTTCGACAGGATGGAACGAGCAGTACTTC.

V gene TRBV27 combines with J gene TRBJ2-3; 7 bases map to TRBD2. The CDR3 has 15 amino acids. Losses at the gene ends were 2 bases for V and 4 bases for J; bases not matched to a gene: 6. CDR1 and CDR2 (germline): MNHEY, SMNVEV (reference sequence). The CDR3 region has the DNA TGTGCCAGCAGTTTAAAGGCGGGAGTGGCAGATACGCAGTATTTT. Translation: CASSLKAGVADTQYF.

V usage is TRBV6-5 and J usage is TRBJ2-7; weak D call: TRBD1 (5 bases). Germline lookup yields CDR1 MNHEY and CDR2 SVGAGI. The CDR3 runs to 13 residues. Trimming shortened V by 7 bases and J by 4 bases, and 14 bases separated the two germline ends. In DNA, the CDR3 is TGTGCCAGCACCACAGGCGGCATGTACGAGCAGTACTTC. Translating gives CASTTGGMYEQYF.

In its sample, this clone was seen once. The J gene is TRBJ2-4, the V gene TRBV5-1; 11 nucleotides match TRBD2. From germline, CDR1 is SGHRS and CDR2 YFSETQ. This CDR3 region has 15 residues. Trimming at V came to 2 bases and at J to 5 bases, leaving 3 bases not matched to a gene. The CDR3 DNA reads as TGCGCCAGCAGCTTTAGCGGGAGGGCCGAAAACATTCAGTACTTC. Translated, it gives CASSFSGRAENIQYF.

This chain joins TRBV7-3 and TRBJ1-6; D call uncertain. CDR1 and CDR2 (germline): SGHTA, FQGTGA. The CDR3 is 14 residues long. V was trimmed by 8 bases and J by 8 bases, leaving 16 bases between them. This chain's CDR3 is CASSAGLGDSPLHF. The CDR3 bases are TGTGCCAGCTCCGCGGGCCTTGGGGATTCACCCCTCCACTTT.

V usage is TRBV29-1 and J usage is TRBJ2-1, with a tentative D call TRBD1 (5 bases). V lost 5 bases and J 0 bases, leaving 11 bases between the germline ends. This CDR3 region has 14 residues. CDR1 and CDR2 (germline): SQVTM, ANQGSEA. The DNA for the CDR3 is TGCAGCGTTAAGGACATCAGCTCCTACAATGAGCAGTTCTTC. Its protein is CSVKDISSYNEQFF.

The chain uses TRBV7-2 and TRBJ1-2; TRBD1 might be the D (6 bases). V lost 2 bases, J lost 4 bases, and 11 bases lay in between. This CDR3 spans 14 amino acids. Germline assignment: CDR1 SGHTA and CDR2 FQGNSA. CDR3 nucleotides: TGTGCCAGCAGCTTAAACCAGGGGCGCTATGGCTACACCTTC. The encoded protein is CASSLNQGRYGYTF.

The chain joins TRBV11-3 to TRBJ2-1; 10 nucleotides match TRBD1. The CDR3 is made up of 16 amino acids. Germline V CDR1 and CDR2: SGHNT, YENEEA. The ends lost 5 bases at V and 5 bases at J; junction bases unmatched: 9. CDR3 region: CASSPPWGQGNNEQFF. The CDR3 nucleotides read TGTGCCAGCAGCCCGCCGTGGGGACAGGGGAACAATGAGCAGTTCTTC.

The chain combines TRBV5-4 with TRBJ1-1, with D uncertain. The CDR3 spans 13 residues. The V and J ends lost 4 bases and 1 base respectively, with 8 bases between them. Germline CDR1 and CDR2: SGHNT and YYREEE (reference sequence). As DNA, the CDR3 is TGTGCCAGCAGCGTTACAAGGAACACTGAAGCTTTCTTT. Protein: CASSVTRNTEAFF.

The V gene is TRBV24-1, the J gene TRBJ2-2; tentative D call: TRBD2 (5 bases). V gave up 2 bases and J gave up 0 bases, with 18 bases separating them. In germline, CDR1 is KGHDR, CDR2 SFDVKD. The CDR3 extends over 19 amino acids. The CDR3 loop is CATSDSLKTSFTNTGELFF. In nucleotides, the CDR3 is TGTGCCACCAGTGATTCCTTAAAAACTAGTTTTACGAACACCGGGGAGCTGTTTTTT.

CDR3 residues: CASSAGTGGPGYTF. The CDR3 DNA reads as TGCGCCAGCAGCGCCGGGACAGGGGGTCCTGGCTACACCTTC. The chain uses TRBV5-1 and TRBJ1-2; 11 bases are shared with TRBD1. V was pared by 4 bases and J by 7 bases, with 6 bases of the junction left unmatched. Per germline, CDR1 SGHRS and CDR2 YFSETQ. This CDR3 is 14 amino acids long.

This rearrangement joins TRBV4-2 to TRBJ1-2; 7 nucleotides line up with TRBD1. Losses at the gene ends were 5 bases for V and 8 bases for J; bases not matched to a gene: 8. The CDR3 is 13 residues long. The germline gives CDR1 LGHNA, CDR2 YNFKEQ. CDR3 sequence reads: CASSNDRVGGYTF. The CDR3, as DNA: TGTGCCAGCAGCAACGACAGGGTCGGGGGCTACACCTTC.

The V gene is TRBV2, the J gene TRBJ2-7; 11 positions match TRBD2. Per the germline V gene, CDR1 is SNHLY and CDR2 is FYNNEI. The CDR3 runs 16 residues. Unmatched junction bases numbered 6, after V lost 5 bases and J lost 0 bases. In DNA form, the CDR3 reads TGTGCCAGCAGTACAGTTAGCGGGAGGGCCTCCTACGAGCAGTACTTC. It is translated as CASSTVSGRASYEQYF.

There are a few counts of this clone. DNA for the CDR3: TGTGCCAGTAGGGGGCGAACTGGGGTGAACACTGAAGCTTTCTTT. Its protein is CASRGRTGVNTEAFF. The chain combines TRBV19 with TRBJ1-1; possibly TRBD1 for D (5 bases). Between the trimmed V and J ends, which lost 6 bases and 0 bases, there was a span of 14 bases. The CDR3 runs 15 residues. Germline V lookup: CDR1 LNHDA, CDR2 SQIVND (reference sequence).

The J gene is TRBJ2-3, the V gene TRBV7-3; 9 positions agree with TRBD2. The ends lost 5 bases at V and 2 bases at J; junction bases unmatched: 14. This CDR3 has 18 residues. The germline CDR1 and CDR2 sequences are SGHTA and FQGTGA. The CDR3 DNA sequence: TGTGCCAGCAGCGATAGGCTAGCGGGAATCGGGCCCACAGATACGCAGTATTTT. Translating gives CASSDRLAGIGPTDTQYF.

The genes are TRBV9 and TRBJ1-1, with 8 bases matching TRBD1. Per germline, CDR1 SGDLS and CDR2 YYNGEE. V gave up 4 bases and J gave up 0 bases; unmatched junction bases: 5. The CDR3 covers 15 residues. In DNA, the CDR3 is TGTGCCAGCAGCCCCCAGGGGGCGGTGAACACTGAAGCTTTCTTT. Translation: CASSPQGAVNTEAFF.

This sequence joins TRBV5-4 and TRBJ2-3; D may be TRBD2 (6 bases). The length of the CDR3 is 16 residues. Germline lookup yields CDR1 SGHNT and CDR2 YYREEE (reference sequence). Trimming removed 4 bases at V and 0 bases at J, with 15 bases between. The CDR3 DNA is TGTGCCAGCAGCCCCGGGGGTGTCAGGAGCACAGATACGCAGTATTTT. It encodes CASSPGGVRSTDTQYF.

This chain uses TRBV13 with TRBJ2-2; TRBD2 matches at 7 bases. Germline-derived CDR1 and CDR2 are PRHDT and FYEKMQ (reference sequence). CDR3 length: 16 residues. V lost 5 bases and J lost 5; bases outside the gene matches: 11. The CDR3 nucleotides are TGTGCCAGCAGCCGTGGAGGGAGGGTGAGAACCGGGGAGCTGTTTTTT. Protein product: CASSRGGRVRTGELFF. The complete variable domain, with remaining parts taken from reference TRBV13 and TRBJ2-2, reads AAGVIQSPRHLIKEKRETATLKCYPIPRHDTVYWYQQGPGQDPQFLISFYEKMQSDKGSIPDRFSAQQFSDYHSELNMSSLELGDSALYFCASSRGGRVRTGELFFGEGSRLTVL.

The genes are TRBV5-4 and TRBJ2-5, with D maybe TRBD2 (5 bases). The CDR3 is 15 amino acids. CDR1 and CDR2 (germline): SGHNT, YYREEE (reference sequence). Trimming stripped 3 bases from V and 3 bases from J, with 15 bases between. The CDR3 region is CASSSPVGVKETQYF. CDR3 coding DNA: TGTGCCAGCAGCTCACCTGTGGGAGTAAAAGAGACCCAGTACTTC.

V usage is TRBV3-1 (or the pseudogene TRBV3-2) and J usage is TRBJ2-2, with 7 bases fitting TRBD2. The V gene end was trimmed by 0 bases and the J gene end by 0 bases; junction bases not matched to a gene: 10. Germline V lookup: CDR1 LGHDT, CDR2 YNNKEL (reference sequence). This CDR3 has 19 residues. The CDR3 nucleotides read TGTGCCAGCAGCCAAGATTGGGAGGGCCGAGGACCGAACACCGGGGAGCTGTTTTTT. Its protein is CASSQDWEGRGPNTGELFF.

This clone was observed a few times. The chain is built from TRBV5-6 and TRBJ1-4; 8 bases are shared with TRBD1. Germline assignment: CDR1 SGHDT and CDR2 YYEEEE. This CDR3 contains 14 residues. The V segment lost 2 bases and the J segment 5 bases; nucleotides outside the gene matches: 2. CDR3 sequence: CASSFRDRNEKLFF. In nucleotides, the CDR3 is TGTGCCAGCAGCTTCCGGGACAGGAATGAAAAACTGTTTTTT.

V usage is TRBV19 and J usage is TRBJ2-7; D perhaps matches TRBD2 (6 bases). In germline, CDR1 is LNHDA, CDR2 SQIVND (reference sequence). This CDR3 is built from 17 residues. Trimming cost V 4 bases and J 0 bases, with 19 bases left between them. CDR3 protein: CASSKGGWQVSSYEQYF. The DNA of the CDR3 is TGTGCCAGTAGTAAGGGAGGTTGGCAAGTTAGCTCCTACGAGCAGTACTTC. Variable domain in full (rest from reference TRBV19 and TRBJ2-7): DGGITQSPKYLFRKEGQNVTLSCEQNLNHDAMYWYRQDPGQGLRLIYYSQIVNDFQKGDIAEGYSVSREKKESFPLTVTSAQKNPTAFYLCASSKGGWQVSSYEQYFGPGTRLTVT.

The rearrangement uses TRBV14 and TRBJ2-1; D uncertain. The CDR3 extends over 14 amino acids. V lost 6 bases and J lost 9, with 18 bases in between. Germline CDR1 SGHDN, CDR2 FVKESK. This CDR3 is CASSKNNPPGEQFF. Written as DNA, the CDR3 is TGTGCCAGCAGTAAAAATAATCCCCCGGGTGAGCAGTTCTTC.

The J gene is TRBJ2-5, the V gene TRBV9; TRBD2 is a possible D gene (6 bases). Germline V gene data show CDR1 as SGDLS and CDR2 as YYNGEE. This CDR3 comprises 17 residues. V was trimmed by 4 bases and J by 4 bases, leaving 23 bases between them. The CDR3 DNA follows: TGTGCCAGCAGCATCCCCTCGGGGGAGGAGTACCGAGAGACCCAGTACTTC. Its translation: CASSIPSGEEYRETQYF.

The V call is TRBV16, the J call TRBJ2-1, with 8 bases aligning to TRBD1. CDR3 length: 16 residues. Losses at the gene ends were 4 bases for V and 3 bases for J; bases not matched to a gene: 8. Germline CDR1 reads KGHSY; CDR2 reads FQNENV. Here the CDR3 reads CASSRQPQGGYNEQFF. CDR3 sequence (DNA): TGTGCCAGCAGCCGGCAGCCACAGGGGGGCTACAATGAGCAGTTCTTC.

CDR3: CASSPPGLGEQFF. DNA for the CDR3: TGTGCCAGCAGTCCACCGGGACTAGGAGAGCAGTTCTTC. V gene TRBV27 combines with J gene TRBJ2-1; 8 bases match TRBD2. V lost 5 bases, J lost 10 bases, and 7 bases stayed unmatched. Germline assignment: CDR1 MNHEY and CDR2 SMNVEV (reference sequence). CDR3 length: 13 amino acids.

The chain has TRBV2 and TRBJ1-6; 9 bases map to TRBD1. Germline V gene sequence: CDR1 SNHLY, CDR2 FYNNEI. The CDR3 sequence is 15 residues long. Trimming at V came to 2 bases and at J to 7 bases, leaving 3 bases not matched to a gene. The CDR3 sequence is CASSEMTGGNSPLHF. CDR3 coding DNA: TGTGCCAGCAGTGAAATGACAGGGGGGAATTCACCCCTCCACTTT.

V and J are TRBV28 and TRBJ1-2; 8 bases are a match to TRBD1. CDR1 and CDR2 (germline): MDHEN, SYDVKM. The CDR3 length is 13 residues. After removal of 5 bases from V and 6 bases from J, the junction contained 5 bases not matched to a gene. The CDR3 reads CASSPGTGDGYTF. In nucleotides, the CDR3 is TGTGCCAGCAGTCCCGGGACAGGAGATGGCTACACCTTC.

This chain connects TRBV19 to TRBJ1-2, with TRBD1 matching over 8 bases. V was pared by 8 bases and J by 2 bases, with 7 bases of the junction left unmatched. Per the germline V gene, CDR1 is LNHDA and CDR2 is SQIVND (reference sequence). CDR3 size: 14 residues. In nucleotides, the CDR3 is TGTGCCAGTGGCCACCGACAGGGGAACTATGGCTACACCTTC. Translating gives CASGHRQGNYGYTF.

This clone was detected only once. The J gene is TRBJ1-1, the V gene TRBV6-1, with D possibly matching TRBD1 (6 bases). Trimming removed 3 bases at V and 3 bases at J, with 11 bases between. This CDR3 has 14 residues. Germline lookup yields CDR1 MNHNS and CDR2 SASEGT. CDR3 bases: TGTGCCAGCAGTGAGCAGGGGTCATACACTGAAGCTTTCTTT. It specifies CASSEQGSYTEAFF.

CDR3 in amino acids: CASSEDWVGGKINTGELFF. The DNA of the CDR3 is TGTGCCAGCAGTGAAGATTGGGTGGGGGGGAAAATTAACACCGGGGAGCTGTTTTTT. This chain connects TRBV6-1 to TRBJ2-2, with 7 nucleotides matching TRBD2. Germline trimming cut 1 base from V and 2 bases from J; bases unmatched to any gene: 13. The CDR3 runs 19 residues. CDR1 is MNHNS and CDR2 is SASEGT in the germline V gene.